Below, one TCR beta chain is given with its context. V trimming: 4 bases; J trimming: 4 bases; junction bases outside the gene matches: 10. There are 16 residues in the CDR3. Germline CDR1 is SGHRS and CDR2 is YFSETQ. The sample belongs to a study of blood T cell repertoires in COVID-19. Across the whole study: COVID-19 samples collected from the United States, Italy and Spain covered acute and convalescent phases.

In the source study's methods: The authors estimated nucleated cell counts from reference gene primer amplification. TCRdb keeps only in-frame clones here, not all; method: immunoSEQ multiplex PCR. For V, J and clone size, that table is used; D and trimming come from the DNA. The repertoire holds a few hundred thousand clones, with approximately 77% as singletons. The V call is TRBV5-1, the J call TRBJ2-1, with 8 positions matching TRBD2. The sequencing sample was made of peripheral blood. The receptor was isolated from a human donor with acute or convalescent COVID-19. The donor label of this sample is uncertain. CDR3 DNA: TGCGCCAGCAGCACCTTTAGCGGGGCCCCATACAATGAGCAGTTCTTC. Translating it yields CASSTFSGAPYNEQFF.